This entry is about one T cell receptor beta chain. The data were taken from a study of blood T cell repertoires in COVID-19. This CDR3 contains 14 residues. The V end was cut by 6 bases, the J end by 1 base, with 12 bases between. CDR1 is MNHEY, CDR2 SVGAGI, per germline. Clones were sequenced by immunoSEQ multiplex PCR, and TCRdb holds only the in-frame ones, with some missing. The sample has just under 350,000 clones; under 95% are singletons. The sample comprised peripheral blood. The chain recombines TRBV6-5 with TRBJ1-1, with a tentative D call TRBD1 (5 bases). This TCR came from a woman in her late teens or twenties who had recovered from COVID-19. The CDR3 region is CASSSGLSNTEAFF. The CDR3 coding sequence is TGTGCCAGCAGCTCAGGGCTTTCGAACACTGAAGCTTTCTTT.